These 32 T cell receptor beta chains share one sample of origin, sequenced in a study of OX40 agonist ivuxolimab in advanced cancers. Library preparation employed the immunoSEQ multiplex PCR assay. Here the immuneACCESS table is served through TCRdb, limited to in-frame sequences with V and J called. Missing clones are a known gap in these copies; in checked studies unresolved V genes cover under half, and the rest lacks a known reason. The sample table lists 100,000 to 110,000 clones, 75% to 95% of them with a count of one. The ten largest clonotypes hold under 0.65% of the sample. The input for sequencing was CD4+ or CD8+ T cells sorted from blood, taken in a trial of the OX40 agonist ivuxolimab. The origin of the receptors is an adult with an advanced solid tumor such as melanoma, head and neck, liver or kidney cancer.

This chain joins TRBV18 and TRBJ1-5; D gene uncertain. The CDR3 runs to 15 residues. V was clipped by 3 bases and J by 3 bases, with 12 bases between them. Germline lookup yields CDR1 KGHSH and CDR2 LQKENI. CDR3 DNA sequence: TGTGCCAGCTCACCGGGCCAGAACTACAATCAGCCCCAGCATTTT. This encodes CASSPGQNYNQPQHF.

The rearrangement links TRBV9 to TRBJ2-2; D unclear. V was pared by 3 bases and J by 4 bases, with 10 bases between. This CDR3 spans 14 amino acids. Germline V gene data show CDR1 as SGDLS and CDR2 as YYNGEE. In DNA, the CDR3 is TGTGCCAGCAGCGATAGGCTGGGCACCGGGGAGCTGTTTTTT. Protein product: CASSDRLGTGELFF.

On this clone: Other DNA sequences of this sample code for an identical CDR3. The genes are TRBV19 and TRBJ2-3, with 7 bases identical to TRBD2. Trimming removed 6 bases from V and 1 base from J; junction bases left unmatched: 4. CDR3 length: 14 residues. Germline loops: CDR1 LNHDA, CDR2 SQIVND (reference sequence). In nucleotides, the CDR3 is TGTGCCAGTAGCCGGCTAGCGGGCACAGATACGCAGTATTTT. Protein product: CASSRLAGTDTQYF. The full variable domain, rest sourced from reference TRBV19 and TRBJ2-3, is DGGITQSPKYLFRKEGQNVTLSCEQNLNHDAMYWYRQDPGQGLRLIYYSQIVNDFQKGDIAEGYSVSREKKESFPLTVTSAQKNPTAFYLCASSRLAGTDTQYFGPGTRLTVL.

The chain links TRBV2 to TRBJ2-2, with D possibly TRBD2 on 5 matching bases. Looked up from germline, CDR1 is SNHLY and CDR2 is FYNNEI. The ends were cut back, 8 bases at V and 5 bases at J, with 12 bases in the middle. The CDR3 consists of 13 residues. CDR3 amino acids: CASRETVTGELFF. CDR3 nucleotide sequence: TGTGCCAGCCGGGAAACAGTGACCGGGGAGCTGTTTTTT.

The chain carries TRBV6-4 and TRBJ2-5; D is possibly TRBD1 (6 bases). The germline V and J ends were trimmed by 6 bases and 4 bases, with 21 bases remaining between them. Germline V gene data show CDR1 as MRHNA and CDR2 as SNTAGT. The CDR3 runs to 16 residues. In DNA form, the CDR3 reads TGTGCCAGCAGAGGGTGCGGCAGGGGCCTAGTAGAGACCCAGTACTTC. This translates into CASRGCGRGLVETQYF.

With regard to this clone: Other DNA sequences of this sample code for an identical CDR3. The gene calls are TRBV11-3 and TRBJ1-1; no clear D gene. V was clipped by 2 bases and J by 0 bases, with 4 bases between them. The CDR3 consists of 13 residues. From germline, CDR1 is SGHNT and CDR2 YENEEA. CDR3 DNA sequence: TGTGCCAGCAGCTTATCTATGAACACTGAAGCTTTCTTT. Encoded protein: CASSLSMNTEAFF.

The chain carries TRBV6-5 and TRBJ1-4, with 7 bases matching TRBD1. V trimming: 6 bases; J trimming: 4 bases; junction bases outside the gene matches: 5. Germline values: CDR1 MNHEY, CDR2 SVGAGI. The CDR3 runs to 14 residues. The chain's CDR3 is CASRRQGSNEKLFF. CDR3 nucleotides: TGTGCCAGCAGACGACAGGGAAGTAATGAAAAACTGTTTTTT.

The V gene is TRBV5-1, the J gene TRBJ2-7, with 12 bases aligning to TRBD2. The CDR3 has 15 residues. The germline V gene has CDR1 SGHRS and CDR2 YFSETQ. With 3 bases clipped from V and 6 bases from J, the junction kept 7 bases outside the gene matches. The CDR3 DNA is TGCGCCAGCAGCTCTCTAGCGGGAGGGAAGGGCGAGCAGTACTTC. Translated, it gives CASSSLAGGKGEQYF.

The chain carries TRBV28 and TRBJ2-2; D possibly corresponds to TRBD2 (5 bases). V was pared by 7 bases and J by 4 bases, with 10 bases between. The V gene's germline CDR1 is MDHEN and CDR2 SYDVKM. The CDR3 spans 13 residues. The CDR3 nucleotides read TGTGCCAGCAAACCAGGAGGCACCGGGGAGCTGTTTTTT. It is translated as CASKPGGTGELFF. Supplemented by reference TRBV28 and TRBJ2-2, the full variable domain reads DVKVTQSSRYLVKRTGEKVFLECVQDMDHENMFWYRQDPGLGLRLIYFSYDVKMKEKGDIPEGYSVSREKKERFSLILESASTNQTSMYLCASKPGGTGELFFGEGSRLTVL.

The rearrangement links TRBV6-7 to TRBJ2-2, with D possibly TRBD2 on 5 matching bases. TRBV6-7 is an ORF, and what it does is uncertain. This CDR3 region has 18 residues. V was clipped by 7 bases and J by 2 bases, with 23 bases between them. CDR3 sequence: CASIERRLAGCNTGELFF. CDR3 in DNA: TGTGCCAGCATTGAAAGGAGGCTAGCTGGATGTAACACCGGGGAGCTGTTTTTT.

The gene calls are TRBV6-5 and TRBJ2-7; D remains unclear. V dropped 2 bases and J dropped 4 bases, with 12 bases sitting between them. The CDR3 extends over 14 amino acids. Germline CDR1 and CDR2: MNHEY and SVGAGI. The CDR3 region is CASSYRQWLYEQYF. The DNA for the CDR3 is TGTGCCAGCAGTTACAGGCAGTGGTTGTACGAGCAGTACTTC.

The rearrangement uses TRBV28 and TRBJ1-1, with 7 bases that match TRBD1. This CDR3 has 15 amino acids. Trimming removed 6 bases from V and 1 base from J; junction bases left unmatched: 8. The V gene's germline CDR1 is MDHEN and CDR2 SYDVKM. This CDR3 is CASRARGQRNTEAFF. DNA of the CDR3: TGTGCCAGCAGGGCAAGGGGACAGAGGAACACTGAAGCTTTCTTT.

This clone was picked up a small number of times. The chain couples TRBV18 to TRBJ2-7; D is perhaps TRBD1 or TRBD2 (6 bases each). V lost 2 bases, J lost 3 bases, and 8 bases lay in between. Germline CDR1 and CDR2: KGHSH and LQKENI. This CDR3 region has 13 residues. CDR3 amino acids: CASSPEGGYEQYF. The CDR3 DNA is TGTGCCAGCTCACCAGAGGGGGGCTACGAGCAGTACTTC.

This clone showed up just once. Other DNA sequences within the sample encode an identical CDR3. The chain combines TRBV29-1 with TRBJ1-2; D is ambiguous. V lost 4 bases and J 3 bases, leaving 6 bases between the germline ends. Per germline, CDR1 SQVTM and CDR2 ANQGSEA. The length of the CDR3 is 11 residues. The CDR3: CSVGQDYGYTF. The DNA for the CDR3 is TGCAGCGTTGGGCAGGACTATGGCTACACCTTC.

The CDR3, as DNA: TGTGCCAGCAGCCCTGCCGGGACACGGAACACTGAAGCTTTCTTT. This sequence encodes CASSPAGTRNTEAFF. The chain has TRBV7-9 and TRBJ1-1; possibly TRBD1 for D (6 bases). The germline V gene encodes CDR1 SEHNR and CDR2 FQNEAQ (reference sequence). V shed 5 bases and J shed 1 base, with 14 bases lying between them. The CDR3 extends over 15 amino acids.

A remark on this clone: One end of the junction varies from germline; a read error may be responsible. The V gene is TRBV4-3, the J gene TRBJ2-7; D unresolved. CDR3 length: 11 amino acids. The germline gives CDR1 LGHNA, CDR2 YSLEER. The CDR3 sequence is CASSHLLTIGF. CDR3 nucleotides: TGCGCCAGCAGCCACTTATTAACTATTGGCTTC.

CDR3 region: CASSHRGRAVTGHYEQYF. CDR3 in DNA: TGTGCCAGCAGCCACCGTGGGCGGGCCGTAACAGGGCACTACGAGCAGTACTTC. The chain is built from TRBV14 and TRBJ2-7, with D tentatively TRBD1 (6 bases). Germline assignment: CDR1 SGHDN and CDR2 FVKESK. The CDR3 length is 18 residues. Between the trimmed V and J ends, which lost 3 bases and 3 bases, there was a span of 24 bases.

The chain links TRBV4-1 to TRBJ2-1, with D possibly TRBD1 on 6 matching bases. Germline V gene sequence: CDR1 MGHRA, CDR2 YSYEKL. The CDR3 is made up of 13 amino acids. V was pared by 2 bases and J by 10 bases, with 12 bases between. The CDR3 DNA reads TGCGCCAGCAGCCAACCCAGGGGCGGGGAGCAGTTCTTC. It specifies CASSQPRGGEQFF.

This sequence joins TRBV4-1 and TRBJ2-3; 10 bases align to TRBD2. The germline CDR1 and CDR2 sequences are MGHRA and YSYEKL. CDR3 length: 15 residues. The V gene end was trimmed by 4 bases and the J gene end by 0 bases; junction bases not matched to a gene: 1. CDR3 residues: CASSPTSGSTDTQYF. CDR3 DNA: TGCGCCAGCAGCCCGACTAGCGGGAGCACAGATACGCAGTATTTT.

The chain recombines TRBV7-9 with TRBJ1-1; 7 nucleotides align to TRBD1. The germline gives CDR1 SEHNR, CDR2 FQNEAQ (reference sequence). The CDR3 loop spans 13 amino acids. V gave up 7 bases and J gave up 5 bases; unmatched junction bases: 7. As DNA, the CDR3 is TGTGCCAGCAACGCCCAACAGGGGACTGAAGCTTTCTTT. This gives the protein CASNAQQGTEAFF.

This clone was recorded only once. This chain connects TRBV5-1 to TRBJ2-3; D might be TRBD1 or TRBD2, each matching 5 bases. CDR3 length: 14 amino acids. Per the germline V gene, CDR1 is SGHRS and CDR2 is YFSETQ. The germline V and J ends were trimmed by 7 bases and 1 base, with 13 bases remaining between them. The chain's CDR3 is CASAEGPGTDTQYF. In nucleotides, the CDR3 is TGCGCCAGCGCCGAGGGGCCGGGCACAGATACGCAGTATTTT. The whole variable domain, remainder taken from reference TRBV5-1 and TRBJ2-3, is KAGVTQTPRYLIKTRGQQVTLSCSPISGHRSVSWYQQTPGQGLQFLFEYFSETQRNKGNFPGRFSGRQFSNSRSEMNVSTLELGDSALYLCASAEGPGTDTQYFGPGTRLTVL.

This clone was detected only a few times. V is TRBV6-4 and J is TRBJ2-7; 8 bases line up with TRBD1. V lost 6 bases to trimming and J lost 4 bases; unmatched junction nucleotides: 5. CDR3 length: 13 amino acids. Germline lookup yields CDR1 MRHNA and CDR2 SNTAGT. For the CDR3, the DNA is TGTGCCAGCAGGTGGACAGGGAGGTACGAGCAGTACTTC. Its protein is CASRWTGRYEQYF.

The chain links TRBV5-1 to TRBJ1-2; 7 bases agree with TRBD1. Germline CDR1 SGHRS, CDR2 YFSETQ. Trimming at V came to 0 bases and at J to 8 bases, leaving 10 bases not matched to a gene. The CDR3 runs to 15 residues. CDR3 in DNA: TGCGCCAGCAGCTTGGAATCACAGGGGACTCACGGCTACACCTTC. Its translation: CASSLESQGTHGYTF.

This chain links TRBV28 with TRBJ2-5; TRBD1 matches 10 bases. This CDR3 has 16 residues. V lost 3 bases, J lost 4 bases, and 8 bases stayed unmatched. Germline CDR1 is MDHEN and CDR2 is SYDVKM. The CDR3 region has the DNA TGTGCCAGCAGTTTTTCCCTCCGGGACAGGGGAGAGACCCAGTACTTC. Protein sequence: CASSFSLRDRGETQYF.

V usage is TRBV10-3 and J usage is TRBJ2-5; maybe TRBD2 (5 bases). The V gene's germline CDR1 is ENHRY and CDR2 SYGVKD. The length of the CDR3 is 14 residues. V was clipped by 6 bases and J by 5 bases, with 16 bases between them. As DNA, the CDR3 is TGTGCCATCAGCTTGGGCTACCGCGGGGAGACCCAGTACTTC. Encoded protein: CAISLGYRGETQYF.

For the CDR3, the DNA is TGTGCCAGTAGTAATAGGGGACGGGATAATGAAAAACTGTTTTTT. It encodes CASSNRGRDNEKLFF. V gene TRBV19 combines with J gene TRBJ1-4; D may be TRBD1 (5 bases). Per the germline V gene, CDR1 is LNHDA and CDR2 is SQIVND (reference sequence). Deletions cut 4 bases from V and 4 bases from J, with 13 bases between. CDR3 size: 15 residues.

V usage is TRBV27 and J usage is TRBJ1-1; D possibly corresponds to TRBD1 (6 bases). Germline V gives CDR1 MNHEY, CDR2 SMNVEV (reference sequence). This CDR3 is built from 17 residues. Between the trimmed V and J ends, which lost 6 bases and 1 base, there was a span of 21 bases. CDR3 sequence reads: CASRHTRTGGRNTEAFF. The DNA for the CDR3 is TGTGCCAGCAGGCACACCCGGACGGGGGGGCGGAACACTGAAGCTTTCTTT.

This clone was observed a few times. The chain recombines TRBV7-9 with TRBJ1-5, with D perhaps TRBD1 (5 bases). Per germline, CDR1 SEHNR and CDR2 FQNEAQ (reference sequence). The CDR3 loop spans 15 amino acids. Trimming stripped 2 bases from V and 1 base from J, with 9 bases between. Here the CDR3 DNA reads TGTGCCAGCAGCTTAACAGGCGGAAGCAATCAGCCCCAGCATTTT. Translation: CASSLTGGSNQPQHF.

The V and J genes are TRBV28 and TRBJ1-3, with D unresolved. CDR1 is MDHEN and CDR2 is SYDVKM in the germline V gene. The CDR3 covers 15 residues. The ends were cut back, 7 bases at V and 1 base at J, with 14 bases in the middle. The CDR3 region is CASTRIGGSGNTIYF. The CDR3, as DNA: TGTGCCAGCACCCGGATAGGAGGGTCTGGAAACACCATATATTTT.

The chain links TRBV15 to TRBJ1-2; D remains ambiguous. Germline CDR1 is LNHNV and CDR2 is YYDKDF (reference sequence). This CDR3 contains 16 residues. Trimming pared 0 bases from V and 8 bases from J, leaving 19 bases between. The CDR3 DNA reads TGTGCCACCAGCAGAGATCTCGGTCCGGTTAGGGAGGGCTACACCTTC. Translating gives CATSRDLGPVREGYTF.

The chain joins TRBV7-3 to TRBJ2-2; a possible D gene is TRBD2 (6 bases). V was shortened by 7 bases and J by 6 bases, with 15 bases between the two germline ends. There are 14 residues in the CDR3. Germline V CDR1 and CDR2: SGHTA, FQGTGA. CDR3 in amino acids: CASTLGRMSGELFF. The CDR3 region has the DNA TGTGCCAGCACCCTGGGGAGGATGTCCGGGGAGCTGTTTTTT.

CDR3 nucleotides: TGTGCCAGCAGCTTTCTTCAGGGAATGGAAGAGACCCAGTACTTC. Amino acid sequence: CASSFLQGMEETQYF. The chain joins TRBV7-8 to TRBJ2-5; a weak D match, TRBD1 (5 bases). The CDR3 spans 15 residues. V was shortened by 3 bases and J by 3 bases, with 14 bases between the two germline ends. Germline lookup yields CDR1 SGHVS and CDR2 FQNEAQ.